These T cell receptor beta chains were read from a single sample in a study of cytomegalovirus exposure and HLA in healthy donors. Profiling relied on immunoSEQ multiplex PCR, and the TCRdb table lists in-frame clones only, not all of them. The table lists about 200,000 clones, roughly three quarters of them singletons. The specimen was PBMCs. The receptor set was obtained from a male donor in good health and CMV-seropositive. CDR3s include the opening cysteine and the closing phenylalanine or tryptophan.

>TRBJ2-7|TRBV5-6
CASSWGLAGDEQYF
>TRBJ2-5|TRBV18
CASSEEGIQETQYF
>TRBJ2-1|TRBV5-4
CASSPGGTRNEQFF
>TRBJ2-5|TRBV7-2
CASSTGLVPETQYF
>TRBJ2-2|TRBV7-2
CASSLVARTREGTGELFF
>TRBJ1-3|TRBV7-2
CASSFGTGLYGNTIYF
>TRBJ1-6|TRBV6-6
CASSHEQRGNNSPLHF
>TRBJ1-5|TRBV7-3
CASSLRQISNQPQHF
>TRBJ1-1|TRBV2
CARRGSPPEAFF
>TRBJ2-1|TRBV19
CASSLTGTVNNEQFF
>TRBJ2-7|TRBV19
CASSEAGVGSREQYF
>TRBJ2-2|TRBV5-4
CASSLGGRQRNTGELFF
>TRBJ1-1|TRBV6-5
CASSLTPGKGGFF
>TRBJ2-3|TRBV6-4
CASSDPGDRTDTQYF
>TRBJ2-5|TRBV27
CASSPVRTQVQETQYF
>TRBJ2-5|TRBV4-2
CASSQSAGTRSETQYF
>TRBJ2-1|TRBV12-5
CASGPGGEQFF
>TRBJ2-1|TRBV7-6
CASSRPLEDNEQFF
>TRBJ1-3|TRBV25-1
CASRSAGVNTIYF
>TRBJ2-1|TRBV6-4
CASSDSNRGEQFF
>TRBJ2-2|TRBV7-9
CASSTDRATGELFF
>TRBJ1-5|TRBV9
CASSRTGGNQPQHF
>TRBJ1-2|TRBV29-1
CSVVTGTGFYGYTF
>TRBJ2-7|TRBV5-1
CASSLAQGTSAYEQYF
>TRBJ2-3|TRBV7-2
CASTLRGSTDTQYF
>TRBJ2-1|TRBV4-1
CASSQVPSGLDNEQFF
>TRBJ2-7|TRBV7-6
CASSRMNRWDRANYEQYF
>TRBJ1-2|TRBV28
CASSLWGWEDSYGYTF
>TRBJ2-1|TRBV12-5
CASGLMGLAGGEEQFF
>TRBJ2-7|TRBV11-2
CASSLTSSQPWEQYF
>TRBJ2-7|TRBV7-2
CASSLAGSHEQYF
>TRBJ2-7|TRBV4-3
CASSQDLTGQSYEQYF
>TRBJ2-7|TRBV7-2
CASSLESLYEQYF
>TRBJ1-1|TRBV21-1
CASRPLGLDTEAFF
>TRBJ2-3|TRBV7-2
CASVGTSGSTDTQYF
>TRBJ2-7|TRBV27
CASSLAGGREQYF
>TRBJ1-4|TRBV7-2
CASSLASGWSGDEKLFF
>TRBJ1-1|TRBV5-4
CASSSGTVYTEAFF
>TRBJ2-3|TRBV11-2
CASSSLLTDTQYF
>TRBJ2-1|TRBV5-8
CASSLTGNEQFF
>TRBJ2-1|TRBV29-1
CSVGPSGPYNEQFF
>TRBJ2-3|TRBV10-3
CAIGGSGDTDTQYF
>TRBJ2-7|TRBV4-3
CASSQETGTGSHEQYF
>TRBJ2-3|TRBV6-7
CASSYLRDRGRADTQYF
>TRBJ1-2|TRBV7-9
CASSRWETGAVGYTF
>TRBJ1-5|TRBV7-9
CSSSFGAGSVNQPQHF
>TRBJ2-7|TRBV10-2
CASGGTSSVYEQYF
>TRBJ2-7|TRBV18
CASSPLGEGEQYF
>NA|TRBV7-9
CASSTGTTSYEQYF
>TRBJ2-7|TRBV9
CASSATLAALTYEQYF